These 32 T cell receptor beta chains came from one sample sequenced in a study of blood T cell repertoires in COVID-19. Method: immunoSEQ multiplex PCR; TCRdb's copy keeps in-frame clones and lacks some. The table has around 72,000 clones, roughly 86% seen once. The sequencing sample was made of peripheral blood. These receptors came from a man in his fifties or sixties with acute or convalescent COVID-19.

This chain uses TRBV27 with TRBJ2-3; 10 bases are shared with TRBD2. The length of the CDR3 is 15 residues. The J segment lost 2 bases and the V segment lost 6 bases, leaving 5 bases of the junction unmatched. Germline-derived CDR1 and CDR2 are MNHEY and SMNVEV (reference sequence). Here the CDR3 reads CASSALAGDTDTQYF. In DNA form, the CDR3 reads TGTGCCAGCAGCGCTCTAGCGGGGGACACAGATACGCAGTATTTT.

V usage is TRBV7-2 and J usage is TRBJ1-1; unclear D gene. CDR3 length: 14 amino acids. Between the trimmed V and J ends, which lost 6 bases and 4 bases, there was a span of 15 bases. CDR1 SGHTA and CDR2 FQGNSA come from the germline V gene. The CDR3 DNA follows: TGTGCCAGCAGTATAGCCGTCGCCACCACTGAAGCTTTCTTT. Its protein product is CASSIAVATTEAFF.

This clone was seen a single time. V usage is TRBV24-1 and J usage is TRBJ2-4, with TRBD1 matching over 10 bases. The V and J ends lost 4 bases and 14 bases, in that order; junction bases with no gene match: 10. The CDR3 contains 14 residues. The germline V gene has CDR1 KGHDR and CDR2 SFDVKD. The CDR3 nucleotides are TGTGCCACCAGTGACCCTGGACAGGGGGGAGATAAGTACTTC. It specifies CATSDPGQGGDKYF.

The chain recombines TRBV3-1 (or the pseudogene TRBV3-2) with TRBJ2-1; 14 bases are a match to TRBD2. Unmatched junction bases numbered 13, after V lost 2 bases and J lost 10 bases. The CDR3 extends over 18 amino acids. CDR1 is LGHDT, CDR2 YNNKEL, per germline (reference sequence). CDR3 nucleotides: TGTGCCAGCAGCCAACGTAAAGCAGGACTAGCGGGGGGTGGGGAGCAGTTCTTC. It codes for CASSQRKAGLAGGGEQFF.

The chain has TRBV2 and TRBJ1-4, with TRBD1 identical over 8 bases. CDR1 SNHLY and CDR2 FYNNEI come from the germline V gene. After removal of 11 bases from V and 8 bases from J, the junction contained 7 bases not matched to a gene. The CDR3 covers 12 residues. The CDR3 DNA sequence: TGTGCCGGAGGACAGGGTGGGGAAAAACTGTTTTTT. Its protein is CAGGQGGEKLFF.

The chain combines TRBV20-1 with TRBJ2-3, with D perhaps matching TRBD2 (6 bases). This CDR3 spans 14 amino acids. Germline V gene data show CDR1 as DFQATT and CDR2 as SNEGSKA (reference sequence). With 3 bases removed from V and 3 bases from J, the gap between germline ends came to 13 bases. CDR3 amino acids: CSASSSERTDTQYF. The CDR3 DNA reads TGCAGTGCTAGTTCTAGCGAACGAACAGATACGCAGTATTTT.

The chain carries TRBV5-6 and TRBJ2-3; 8 nucleotides match TRBD1. CDR1 SGHDT and CDR2 YYEEEE come from the germline V gene. J gave up 6 bases and V 2 bases, and 5 bases lay outside the gene matches. The CDR3 contains 14 residues. The chain's CDR3 is CASSFIDRGDTQYF. CDR3 nucleotide sequence: TGTGCCAGCAGCTTTATCGACAGGGGTGATACGCAGTATTTT.

V gene TRBV5-4 combines with J gene TRBJ1-4; TRBD1 matches 7 bases. This CDR3 comprises 15 residues. Germline CDR1 is SGHNT and CDR2 is YYREEE (reference sequence). The V segment lost 5 bases and the J segment 2 bases; nucleotides outside the gene matches: 6. The CDR3: CASRDQGGTNEKLFF. The CDR3 region has the DNA TGTGCCAGCAGGGACCAGGGGGGCACTAATGAAAAACTGTTTTTT.

This chain joins TRBV5-6 and TRBJ2-7, with 8 positions matching TRBD1. The CDR3 is made up of 15 amino acids. The V gene's germline CDR1 is SGHDT and CDR2 YYEEEE. V gave up 0 bases and J gave up 5 bases; unmatched junction bases: 7. The CDR3 is CASSLGTGRNHEQYF. CDR3 DNA sequence: TGTGCCAGCAGCTTGGGGACAGGGAGGAACCACGAGCAGTACTTC.

V gene TRBV11-3 combines with J gene TRBJ2-3; perhaps TRBD1 as D (5 bases). V shed 5 bases and J shed 0 bases, with 9 bases lying between them. The CDR3 consists of 14 residues. Germline CDR1 SGHNT, CDR2 YENEEA. The CDR3 here is CASSATASTDTQYF. The CDR3 DNA follows: TGTGCCAGCAGCGCGACAGCTAGCACAGATACGCAGTATTTT.

The chain has TRBV6-5 and TRBJ2-5, with 8 bases identical to TRBD2. The length of the CDR3 is 12 residues. Looked up from germline, CDR1 is MNHEY and CDR2 is SVGAGI. After removal of 10 bases from V and 5 bases from J, the junction contained 6 bases not matched to a gene. The DNA for the CDR3 is TGTGCCACCGGGGGGGCCGGGGAGACCCAGTACTTC. This translates into CATGGAGETQYF.

The chain joins TRBV19 to TRBJ1-5, with 7 nucleotides matching TRBD1. The CDR3 length is 15 residues. Looked up from germline, CDR1 is LNHDA and CDR2 is SQIVND (reference sequence). Trimming at V came to 5 bases and at J to 9 bases, leaving 13 bases not matched to a gene. The chain's CDR3 is CASSPSRDSLGPQHF. The CDR3 region has the DNA TGTGCCAGTAGTCCGTCCCGGGACAGCCTTGGGCCCCAGCATTTT.

V usage is TRBV12-3 or TRBV12-4 and J usage is TRBJ2-7; 10 bases fit TRBD1. V dropped 9 bases and J dropped 7; count of bases not matched to a gene: 6. This CDR3 spans 12 amino acids. In DNA, the CDR3 is TGTGCCAGTAGGACAGGGGGAGTGGAGCAGTACTTC. This sequence encodes CASRTGGVEQYF.

This rearrangement joins TRBV18 to TRBJ1-2; no reliable D call. Germline V CDR1 and CDR2: KGHSH, LQKENI. Trimming pared 0 bases from V and 2 bases from J, leaving 7 bases between. This CDR3 spans 14 amino acids. This CDR3 reads CASSPPFQNYGYTF. Written as DNA, the CDR3 is TGTGCCAGCTCACCACCGTTTCAGAACTATGGCTACACCTTC.

A note on this clone: Other DNA sequences in the same sample also yield this CDR3. This chain links TRBV6-1 with TRBJ1-2; the match to TRBD1 covers 7 bases. Unmatched junction bases numbered 7, after V lost 3 bases and J lost 6 bases. Looked up from germline, CDR1 is MNHNS and CDR2 is SASEGT. The CDR3 loop spans 14 amino acids. This CDR3 reads CASSERQGLDGYTF. The CDR3 nucleotides read TGTGCCAGCAGTGAGCGACAGGGCTTAGATGGCTACACCTTC.

V usage is TRBV5-5 and J usage is TRBJ1-3; 10 nucleotides align to TRBD1. The CDR3 sequence is 15 residues long. V dropped 3 bases and J dropped 4; count of bases not matched to a gene: 4. Per the germline V gene, CDR1 is SGHKS and CDR2 is YYEKEE (reference sequence). The CDR3 region is CASSSTGGAGNTIYF. The CDR3 DNA is TGTGCCAGCAGCTCGACAGGGGGCGCGGGAAACACCATATATTTT.

The chain couples TRBV6-5 to TRBJ2-7; unclear D gene. The germline gives CDR1 MNHEY, CDR2 SVGAGI. Deletions cut 7 bases from V and 0 bases from J, with 7 bases between. The CDR3 totals 12 residues. CDR3 coding DNA: TGTGCCAGCACCTCTACCTCCTACGAGCAGTACTTC. It codes for CASTSTSYEQYF.

In DNA form, the CDR3 reads TGCAGCGTTGAGGGAGGACAGGGGGGAGAGGGGGCCAACGTCCTGACTTTC. Its protein product is CSVEGGQGGEGANVLTF. The chain has TRBV29-1 and TRBJ2-6, with TRBD1 matching over 10 bases. V lost 3 bases to trimming and J lost 4 bases; unmatched junction nucleotides: 9. Germline CDR1 and CDR2: SQVTM and ANQGSEA. The CDR3 length is 17 residues.

This chain uses TRBV27 with TRBJ1-5; TRBD1 matches at 7 bases. The CDR3 extends over 14 amino acids. Germline assignment: CDR1 MNHEY and CDR2 SMNVEV (reference sequence). J was trimmed by 3 bases and V by 5 bases; bases with no gene match: 4. In DNA form, the CDR3 reads TGTGCCAGCAGTCGGGACAGACCCAATCAGCCCCAGCATTTT. Protein product: CASSRDRPNQPQHF.

The V call is TRBV10-2, the J call TRBJ1-4; 11 bases align to TRBD1. J was trimmed by 7 bases and V by 6 bases; bases with no gene match: 4. This CDR3 has 14 residues. Germline loops: CDR1 WSHSY, CDR2 SAAADI. The CDR3 here is CASRPGTGGEKLFF. CDR3 bases: TGCGCCAGCAGACCCGGGACAGGGGGTGAAAAACTGTTTTTT.

The chain joins TRBV6-6 to TRBJ2-5; 10 bases are a match to TRBD2. Trimming took 5 bases from V and 6 from J; bases not matched to a gene: 15. Germline assignment: CDR1 MNHNY and CDR2 SVGAGI (reference sequence). The CDR3 covers 17 residues. CDR3 DNA: TGTGCCAGCAGTCCACAATCAGGGACTAGCGTCGGGCAGACCCAGTACTTC. Translating gives CASSPQSGTSVGQTQYF.

Comment on this clone: The junction departs from the called germline gene at one end, perhaps through a read error. V and J are TRBV3-1 (or the pseudogene TRBV3-2) and TRBJ2-7; the D gene is possibly TRBD2 (5 bases). Germline CDR1 and CDR2: LGHDT and YNNKEL (reference sequence). This CDR3 spans 11 amino acids. CDR3 coding DNA: TGTACCAGCGGCCAGAGCTACGAGCAGTACTTC. Residues: CTSGQSYEQYF.

J is TRBJ2-7 and V is TRBV19, with D possibly being TRBD1 (5 bases). CDR1 is LNHDA, CDR2 SQIVND, per germline (reference sequence). The CDR3 covers 15 residues. V lost 2 bases and J 0 bases, leaving 11 bases between the germline ends. The CDR3 protein is CASSITGRSSYEQYF. The CDR3 bases are TGTGCCAGTAGTATAACAGGACGGAGCTCCTACGAGCAGTACTTC.

The chain has TRBV5-1 and TRBJ1-5, with D possibly matching TRBD1 (6 bases). The CDR3 runs 16 residues. CDR1 and CDR2 from the germline V gene are SGHRS and YFSETQ. Trimming took 4 bases from V and 1 from J, leaving 15 bases between them. CDR3 nucleotides: TGCGCCAGCAGCGTCGGGGGGGGCGTGAGCAATCAGCCCCAGCATTTT. Its protein product is CASSVGGGVSNQPQHF. Full variable domain (remainder filled in from reference TRBV5-1 and TRBJ1-5): KAGVTQTPRYLIKTRGQQVTLSCSPISGHRSVSWYQQTPGQGLQFLFEYFSETQRNKGNFPGRFSGRQFSNSRSEMNVSTLELGDSALYLCASSVGGGVSNQPQHFGDGTRLSIL.

The J gene is TRBJ2-3, the V gene TRBV5-1, with 16 bases identical to TRBD2. The CDR3 sequence is 16 residues long. J was trimmed by 3 bases and V by 4 bases; bases with no gene match: 2. The germline CDR1 and CDR2 sequences are SGHRS and YFSETQ. CDR3 in amino acids: CASSPGLAGGTDTQYF. The CDR3 DNA reads TGCGCCAGCAGCCCGGGACTAGCGGGGGGGACAGATACGCAGTATTTT. Together with reference TRBV5-1 and TRBJ2-3, the CDR3 gives the full variable domain: KAGVTQTPRYLIKTRGQQVTLSCSPISGHRSVSWYQQTPGQGLQFLFEYFSETQRNKGNFPGRFSGRQFSNSRSEMNVSTLELGDSALYLCASSPGLAGGTDTQYFGPGTRLTVL.

This CDR3 reads CASTGRNTIYF. The CDR3 DNA reads TGCGCCAGCACAGGCCGAAACACCATATATTTT. The chain has TRBV4-1 and TRBJ1-3; D not resolved. There are 11 residues in the CDR3. Per the germline V gene, CDR1 is MGHRA and CDR2 is YSYEKL. Trimming took 7 bases from V and 5 from J, leaving 6 bases between them.

The chain combines TRBV29-1 with TRBJ2-3; D is possibly TRBD2 (5 bases). The length of the CDR3 is 13 residues. Germline V gene lookup returns CDR1 SQVTM and CDR2 ANQGSEA. The V end was cut by 3 bases, the J end by 2 bases, with 9 bases between. CDR3 nucleotides: TGCAGCGTTGAGTGGGGAGACACAGATACGCAGTATTTT. It translates to CSVEWGDTDTQYF.

This chain connects TRBV12-5 to TRBJ2-1; 10 bases line up with TRBD2. J gave up 10 bases and V 2 bases, and 14 bases lay outside the gene matches. CDR1 and CDR2 from the germline V gene are LGHNT and FRNRAP. This CDR3 has 17 amino acids. In DNA form, the CDR3 reads TGTGCTAGTGGTTTGCCTCCAAGCGGGGGGGCTATCAGAGAGCAGTTCTTC. As protein: CASGLPPSGGAIREQFF.

The chain links TRBV11-2 to TRBJ2-1; 9 nucleotides line up with TRBD2. Looked up from germline, CDR1 is SGHAT and CDR2 is FQNNGV. The trim removed 7 bases at V and 7 bases at J, leaving 11 bases unmatched. This CDR3 comprises 15 residues. The CDR3 region is CASTSRLAEGNEQFF. CDR3 sequence (DNA): TGTGCCAGCACCTCAAGACTAGCGGAGGGTAATGAGCAGTTCTTC.

This clone appeared once. The rearrangement uses TRBV4-1 and TRBJ1-3, with D uncertain. The germline V gene encodes CDR1 MGHRA and CDR2 YSYEKL. Trimming stripped 0 bases from V and 2 bases from J, with 8 bases between. The length of the CDR3 is 15 residues. The CDR3, as DNA: TGCGCCAGCAGCCAAGACTCCGGGGCTGGAAACACCATATATTTT. Its translation is CASSQDSGAGNTIYF.

This chain links TRBV20-1 with TRBJ2-7; TRBD2 matches at 10 bases. Germline V gives CDR1 DFQATT, CDR2 SNEGSKA (reference sequence). Trimming at V came to 3 bases and at J to 4 bases, leaving 6 bases not matched to a gene. CDR3 size: 14 residues. The CDR3 spells CSASDSGGIYEQYF. CDR3 coding DNA: TGCAGTGCTAGTGATAGCGGGGGGATTTACGAGCAGTACTTC.

This clone showed up just once. CDR3 region: CATSDFSGVGELFF. The DNA for the CDR3 is TGTGCCACCAGTGATTTTTCGGGTGTCGGGGAGCTGTTTTTT. The J gene is TRBJ2-2, the V gene TRBV24-1; D is unresolved. In germline, CDR1 is KGHDR, CDR2 SFDVKD. The CDR3 runs 14 residues. The V end was cut by 1 base, the J end by 7 bases, with 9 bases between.